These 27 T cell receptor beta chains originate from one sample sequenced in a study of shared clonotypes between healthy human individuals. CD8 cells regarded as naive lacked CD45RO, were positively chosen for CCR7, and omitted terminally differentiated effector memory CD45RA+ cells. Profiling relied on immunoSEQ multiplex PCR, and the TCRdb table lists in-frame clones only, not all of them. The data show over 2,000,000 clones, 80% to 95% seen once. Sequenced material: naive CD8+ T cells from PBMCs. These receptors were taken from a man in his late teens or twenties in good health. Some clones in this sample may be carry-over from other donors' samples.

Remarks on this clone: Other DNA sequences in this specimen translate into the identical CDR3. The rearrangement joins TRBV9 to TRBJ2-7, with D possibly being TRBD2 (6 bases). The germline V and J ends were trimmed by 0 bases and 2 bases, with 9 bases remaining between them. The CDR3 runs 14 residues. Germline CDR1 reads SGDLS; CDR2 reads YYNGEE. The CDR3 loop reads CASSVAAGTYEQYF. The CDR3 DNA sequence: TGTGCCAGCAGCGTAGCGGCGGGGACCTACGAGCAGTACTTC.

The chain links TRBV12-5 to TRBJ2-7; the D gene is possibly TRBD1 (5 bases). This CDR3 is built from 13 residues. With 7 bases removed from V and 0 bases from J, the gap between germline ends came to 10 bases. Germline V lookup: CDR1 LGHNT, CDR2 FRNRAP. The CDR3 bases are TGTGCTAGTGCCCTAGACAGCTCCTACGAGCAGTACTTC. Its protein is CASALDSSYEQYF.

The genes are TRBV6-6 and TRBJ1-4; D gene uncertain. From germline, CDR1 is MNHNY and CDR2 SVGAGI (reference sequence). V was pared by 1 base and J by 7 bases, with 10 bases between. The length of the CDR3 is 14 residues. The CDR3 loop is CASSYYGSGEKLFF. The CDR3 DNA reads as TGTGCCAGCAGTTACTATGGGTCGGGTGAAAAACTGTTTTTT.

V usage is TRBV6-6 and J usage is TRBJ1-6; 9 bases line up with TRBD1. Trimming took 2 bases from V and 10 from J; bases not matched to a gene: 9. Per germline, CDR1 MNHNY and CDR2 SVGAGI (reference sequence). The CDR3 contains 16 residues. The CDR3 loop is CASSYGQGRFGSPLHF. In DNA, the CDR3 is TGTGCCAGCAGTTACGGACAGGGGAGGTTTGGATCACCCCTCCACTTT.

The CDR3: CASRRGVDTDTQYF. The CDR3 DNA reads as TGTGCCAGCAGACGCGGGGTTGACACAGATACGCAGTATTTT. This chain uses TRBV27 with TRBJ2-3; D is possibly TRBD2 (6 bases). The CDR3 sequence is 14 residues long. Germline V gene sequence: CDR1 MNHEY, CDR2 SMNVEV (reference sequence). Trimming left V 6 bases short and J 2 bases short, with 12 bases between.

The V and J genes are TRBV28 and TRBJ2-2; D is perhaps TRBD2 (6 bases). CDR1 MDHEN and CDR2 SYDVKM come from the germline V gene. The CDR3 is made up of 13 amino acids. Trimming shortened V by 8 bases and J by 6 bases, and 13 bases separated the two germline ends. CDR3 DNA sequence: TGTGCCAGCTCAACTGGGGGGTCCGGGGAGCTGTTTTTT. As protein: CASSTGGSGELFF.

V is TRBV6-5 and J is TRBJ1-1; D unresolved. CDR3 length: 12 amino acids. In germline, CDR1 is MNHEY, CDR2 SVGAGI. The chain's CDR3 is CVVVALNTEAFF. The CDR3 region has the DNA TGTGTTGTGGTGGCCCTGAACACTGAAGCTTTCTTT.

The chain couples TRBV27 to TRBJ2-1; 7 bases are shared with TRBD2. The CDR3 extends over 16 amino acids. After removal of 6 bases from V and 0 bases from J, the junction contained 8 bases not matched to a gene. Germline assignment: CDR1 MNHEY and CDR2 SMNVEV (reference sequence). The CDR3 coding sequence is TGTGCCAGCAGGTCTTCAGGCGGGAGCTCCTACAATGAGCAGTTCTTC. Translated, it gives CASRSSGGSSYNEQFF.

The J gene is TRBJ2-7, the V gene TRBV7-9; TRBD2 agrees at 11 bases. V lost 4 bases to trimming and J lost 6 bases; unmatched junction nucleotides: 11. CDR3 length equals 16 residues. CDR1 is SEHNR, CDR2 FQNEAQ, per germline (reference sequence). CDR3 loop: CASSSLRLAGNGEQYF. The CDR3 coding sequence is TGTGCCAGCAGCTCCCTCAGACTAGCGGGGAATGGCGAGCAGTACTTC.

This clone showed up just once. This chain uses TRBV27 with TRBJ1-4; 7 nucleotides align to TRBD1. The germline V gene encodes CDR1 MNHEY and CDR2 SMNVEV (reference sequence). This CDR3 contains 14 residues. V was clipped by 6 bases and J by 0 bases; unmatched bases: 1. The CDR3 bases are TGTGCCAGCAGGGGGACAGCAACTAATGAAAAACTGTTTTTT. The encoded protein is CASRGTATNEKLFF.

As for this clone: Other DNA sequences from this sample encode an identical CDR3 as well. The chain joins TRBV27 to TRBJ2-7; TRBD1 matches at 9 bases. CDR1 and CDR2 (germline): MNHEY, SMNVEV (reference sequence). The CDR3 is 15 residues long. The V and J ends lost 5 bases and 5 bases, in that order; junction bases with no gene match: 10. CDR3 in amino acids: CASSLTGTGFHEQYF. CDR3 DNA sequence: TGTGCCAGCAGTCTAACCGGGACAGGGTTCCACGAGCAGTACTTC.

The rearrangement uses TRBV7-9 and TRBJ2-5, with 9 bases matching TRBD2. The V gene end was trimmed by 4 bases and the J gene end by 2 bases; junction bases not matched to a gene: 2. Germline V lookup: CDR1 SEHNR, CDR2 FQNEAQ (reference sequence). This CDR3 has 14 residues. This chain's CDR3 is CASSWTSVQETQYF. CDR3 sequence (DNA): TGTGCCAGCAGCTGGACTAGCGTGCAAGAGACCCAGTACTTC.

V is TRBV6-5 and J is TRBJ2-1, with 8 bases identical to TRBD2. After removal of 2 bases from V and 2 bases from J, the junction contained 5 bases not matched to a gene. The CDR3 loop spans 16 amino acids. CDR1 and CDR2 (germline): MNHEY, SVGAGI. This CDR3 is CASSYAPAGAYNEQFF. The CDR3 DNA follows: TGTGCCAGCAGTTACGCACCAGCGGGAGCCTACAATGAGCAGTTCTTC.

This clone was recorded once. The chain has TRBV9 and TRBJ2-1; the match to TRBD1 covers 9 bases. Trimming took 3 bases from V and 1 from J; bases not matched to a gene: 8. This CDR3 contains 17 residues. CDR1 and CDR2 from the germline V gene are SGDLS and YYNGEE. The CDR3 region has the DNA TGTGCCAGCAGCGACCTGACAGGGGGGTTATCCTACAATGAGCAGTTCTTC. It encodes CASSDLTGGLSYNEQFF.

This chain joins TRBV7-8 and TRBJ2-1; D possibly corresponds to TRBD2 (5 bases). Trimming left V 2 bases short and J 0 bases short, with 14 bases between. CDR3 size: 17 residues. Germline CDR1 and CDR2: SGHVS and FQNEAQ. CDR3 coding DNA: TGTGCCAGCAGCTTACGCGCGGTGGGGAGCTCCTACAATGAGCAGTTCTTC. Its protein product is CASSLRAVGSSYNEQFF.

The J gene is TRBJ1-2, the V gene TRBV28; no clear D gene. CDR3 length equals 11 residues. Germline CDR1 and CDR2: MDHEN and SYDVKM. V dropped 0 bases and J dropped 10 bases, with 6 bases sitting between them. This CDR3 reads CASSLWLVYTF. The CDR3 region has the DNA TGTGCCAGCAGTTTATGGTTAGTCTACACCTTC.

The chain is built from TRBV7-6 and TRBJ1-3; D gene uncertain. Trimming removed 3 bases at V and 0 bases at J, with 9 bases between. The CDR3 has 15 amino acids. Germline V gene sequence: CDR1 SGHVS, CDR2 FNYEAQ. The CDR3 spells CASSFDGGSGNTIYF. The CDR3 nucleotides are TGTGCCAGCAGCTTTGACGGAGGCTCTGGAAACACCATATATTTT.

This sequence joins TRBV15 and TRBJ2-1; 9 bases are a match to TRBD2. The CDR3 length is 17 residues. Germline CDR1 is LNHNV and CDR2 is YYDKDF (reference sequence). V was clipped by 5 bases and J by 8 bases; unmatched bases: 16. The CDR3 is CATSSPSGREGLDEQFF. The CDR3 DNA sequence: TGTGCCACCAGCTCTCCTTCAGGGCGGGAGGGCTTGGATGAGCAGTTCTTC.

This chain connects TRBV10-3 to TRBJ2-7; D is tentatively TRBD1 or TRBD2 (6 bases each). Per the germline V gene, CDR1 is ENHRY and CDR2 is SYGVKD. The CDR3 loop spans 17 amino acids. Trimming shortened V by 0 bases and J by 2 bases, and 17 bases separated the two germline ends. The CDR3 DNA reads TGTGCCATCAGTGAGTCTGGGGGGCGTCTAAGCGCCTACGAGCAGTACTTC. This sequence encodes CAISESGGRLSAYEQYF.

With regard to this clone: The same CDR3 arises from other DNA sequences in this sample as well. CDR3 sequence reads: CASSLGTGTDTQYF. DNA for the CDR3: TGTGCCAGCAGCTTGGGGACTGGCACAGATACGCAGTATTTT. The chain combines TRBV5-6 with TRBJ2-3; maybe TRBD2 (5 bases). With 0 bases removed from V and 1 base from J, the gap between germline ends came to 6 bases. Germline V gene data show CDR1 as SGHDT and CDR2 as YYEEEE. This CDR3 region has 14 residues.

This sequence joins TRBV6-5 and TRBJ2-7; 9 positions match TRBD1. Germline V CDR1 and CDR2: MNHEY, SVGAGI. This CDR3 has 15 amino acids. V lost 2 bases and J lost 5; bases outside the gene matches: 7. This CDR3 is CASSYEGQGTDEQYF. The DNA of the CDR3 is TGTGCCAGCAGTTACGAGGGACAGGGCACGGACGAGCAGTACTTC.

CDR3 amino acids: CASTWAAGGGELFF. The CDR3, as DNA: TGTGCCAGCACGTGGGCAGCGGGAGGAGGGGAGCTGTTTTTT. V is TRBV7-9 and J is TRBJ2-2, with TRBD2 matching 9 bases. This CDR3 has 14 amino acids. J was trimmed by 8 bases and V by 7 bases; bases with no gene match: 8. Germline assignment: CDR1 SEHNR and CDR2 FQNEAQ (reference sequence).

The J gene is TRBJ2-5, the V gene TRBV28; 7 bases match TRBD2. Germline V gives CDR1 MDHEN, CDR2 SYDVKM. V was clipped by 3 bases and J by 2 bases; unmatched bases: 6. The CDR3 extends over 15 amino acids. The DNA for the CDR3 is TGTGCCAGCAGTTTTAACTGGGAGGGACAAGAGACCCAGTACTTC. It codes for CASSFNWEGQETQYF. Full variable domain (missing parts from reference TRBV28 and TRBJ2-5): DVKVTQSSRYLVKRTGEKVFLECVQDMDHENMFWYRQDPGLGLRLIYFSYDVKMKEKGDIPEGYSVSREKKERFSLILESASTNQTSMYLCASSFNWEGQETQYFGPGTRLLVL.

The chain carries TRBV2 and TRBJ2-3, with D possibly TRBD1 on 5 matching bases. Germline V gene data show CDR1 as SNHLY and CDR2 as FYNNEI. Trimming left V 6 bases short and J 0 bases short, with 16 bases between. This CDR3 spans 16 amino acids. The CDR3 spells CASRADRTSSTDTQYF. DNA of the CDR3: TGTGCCAGCAGAGCAGACAGAACCTCTAGCACAGATACGCAGTATTTT.

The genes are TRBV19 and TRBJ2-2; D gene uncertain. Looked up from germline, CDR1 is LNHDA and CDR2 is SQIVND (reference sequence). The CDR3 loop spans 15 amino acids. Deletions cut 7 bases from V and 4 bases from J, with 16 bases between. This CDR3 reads CASTFGAPSTGELFF. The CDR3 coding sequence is TGTGCCAGTACCTTCGGAGCCCCGAGCACCGGGGAGCTGTTTTTT. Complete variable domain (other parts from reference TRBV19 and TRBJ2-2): DGGITQSPKYLFRKEGQNVTLSCEQNLNHDAMYWYRQDPGQGLRLIYYSQIVNDFQKGDIAEGYSVSREKKESFPLTVTSAQKNPTAFYLCASTFGAPSTGELFFGEGSRLTVL.

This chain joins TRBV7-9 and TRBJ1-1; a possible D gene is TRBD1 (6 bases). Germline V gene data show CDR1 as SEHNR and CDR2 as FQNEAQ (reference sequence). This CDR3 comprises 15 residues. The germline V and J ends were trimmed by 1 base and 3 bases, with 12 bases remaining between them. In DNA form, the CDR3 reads TGTGCCAGCAGCTTAGTGCGGGGGCGATACACTGAAGCTTTCTTT. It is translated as CASSLVRGRYTEAFF.

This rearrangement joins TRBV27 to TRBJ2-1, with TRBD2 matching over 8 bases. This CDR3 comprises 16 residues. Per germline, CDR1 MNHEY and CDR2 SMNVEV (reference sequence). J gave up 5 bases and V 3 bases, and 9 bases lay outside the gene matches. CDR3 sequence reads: CASSFLREGLDNEQFF. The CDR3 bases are TGTGCCAGCAGTTTTCTCCGGGAGGGCCTGGACAATGAGCAGTTCTTC.